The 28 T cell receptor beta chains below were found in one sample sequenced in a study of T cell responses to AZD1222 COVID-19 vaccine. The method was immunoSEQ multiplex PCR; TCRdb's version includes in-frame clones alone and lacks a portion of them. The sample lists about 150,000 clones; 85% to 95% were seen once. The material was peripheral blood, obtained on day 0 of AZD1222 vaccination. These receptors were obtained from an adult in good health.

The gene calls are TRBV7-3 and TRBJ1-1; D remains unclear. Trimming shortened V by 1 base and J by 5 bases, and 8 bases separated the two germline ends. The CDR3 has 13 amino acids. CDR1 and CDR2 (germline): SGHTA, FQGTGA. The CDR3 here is CASSLRAATEAFF. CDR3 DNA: TGTGCCAGCAGCTTAAGGGCGGCTACTGAAGCTTTCTTT.

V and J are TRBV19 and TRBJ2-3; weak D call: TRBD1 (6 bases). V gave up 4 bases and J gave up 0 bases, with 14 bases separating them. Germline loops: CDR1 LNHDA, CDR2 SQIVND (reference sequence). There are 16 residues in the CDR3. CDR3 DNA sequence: TGTGCCAGTAGTACCCACAGGGCCCCTAGCACAGATACGCAGTATTTT. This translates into CASSTHRAPSTDTQYF.

The CDR3 bases are TGCGCCAGCAGCGGGACAGGGTTTAATGAAAAACTGTTTTTT. The encoded protein is CASSGTGFNEKLFF. This chain connects TRBV5-1 to TRBJ1-4; 9 nucleotides line up with TRBD1. This CDR3 has 14 amino acids. Looked up from germline, CDR1 is SGHRS and CDR2 is YFSETQ. J was trimmed by 4 bases and V by 4 bases; bases with no gene match: 2. Full variable domain (rest looked up from reference TRBV5-1 and TRBJ1-4): KAGVTQTPRYLIKTRGQQVTLSCSPISGHRSVSWYQQTPGQGLQFLFEYFSETQRNKGNFPGRFSGRQFSNSRSEMNVSTLELGDSALYLCASSGTGFNEKLFFGSGTQLSVL.

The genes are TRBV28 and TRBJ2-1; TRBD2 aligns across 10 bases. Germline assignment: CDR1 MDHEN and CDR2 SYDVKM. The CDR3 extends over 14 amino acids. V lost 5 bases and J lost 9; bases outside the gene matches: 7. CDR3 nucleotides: TGTGCCAGCAGTACCCTAGCGGGAGATGGTGAGCAGTTCTTC. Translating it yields CASSTLAGDGEQFF.

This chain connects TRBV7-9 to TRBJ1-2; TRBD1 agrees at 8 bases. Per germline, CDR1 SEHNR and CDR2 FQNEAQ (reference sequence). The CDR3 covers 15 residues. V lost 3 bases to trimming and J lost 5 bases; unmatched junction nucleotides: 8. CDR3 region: CASSFDGTGTYGYTF. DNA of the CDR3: TGTGCCAGCAGCTTTGACGGGACAGGAACATATGGCTACACCTTC.

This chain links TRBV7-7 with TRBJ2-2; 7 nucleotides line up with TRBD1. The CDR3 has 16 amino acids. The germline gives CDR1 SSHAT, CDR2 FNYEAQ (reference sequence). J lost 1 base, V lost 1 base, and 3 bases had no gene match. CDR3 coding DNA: TGTGCCAGCAGCTTAGTTAGGACAGGGAACACCGGGGAGCTGTTTTTT. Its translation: CASSLVRTGNTGELFF.

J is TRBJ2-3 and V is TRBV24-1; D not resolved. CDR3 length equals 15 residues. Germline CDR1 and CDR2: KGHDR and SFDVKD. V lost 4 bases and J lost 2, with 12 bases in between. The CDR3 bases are TGTGCCACCAGTGAGAAAGGCACAGTCACAGATACGCAGTATTTT. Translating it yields CATSEKGTVTDTQYF.

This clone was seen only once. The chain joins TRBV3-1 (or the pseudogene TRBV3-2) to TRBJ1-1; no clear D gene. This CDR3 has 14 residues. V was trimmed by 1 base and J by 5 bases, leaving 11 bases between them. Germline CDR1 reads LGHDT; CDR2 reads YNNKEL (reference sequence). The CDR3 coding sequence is TGTGCCAGCAGCCAAGGGGTGGACCGAACTGAAGCTTTCTTT. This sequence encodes CASSQGVDRTEAFF.

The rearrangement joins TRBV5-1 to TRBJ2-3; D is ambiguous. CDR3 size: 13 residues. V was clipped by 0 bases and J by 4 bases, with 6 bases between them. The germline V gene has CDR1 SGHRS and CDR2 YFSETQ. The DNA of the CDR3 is TGCGCCAGCAGCTTGGCCAAGGCAGATACGCAGTATTTT. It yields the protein CASSLAKADTQYF.

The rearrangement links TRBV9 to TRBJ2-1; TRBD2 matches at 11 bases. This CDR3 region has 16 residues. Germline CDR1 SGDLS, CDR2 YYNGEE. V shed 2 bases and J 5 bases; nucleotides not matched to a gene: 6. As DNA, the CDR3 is TGTGCCAGCAGCGTTAGCGGGAGGGGGCTAGACAATGAGCAGTTCTTC. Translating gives CASSVSGRGLDNEQFF.

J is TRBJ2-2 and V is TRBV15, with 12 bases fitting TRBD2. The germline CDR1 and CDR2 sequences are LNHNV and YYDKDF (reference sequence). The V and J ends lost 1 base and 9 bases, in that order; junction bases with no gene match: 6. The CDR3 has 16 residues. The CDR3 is CATSRGLAGGPRELFF. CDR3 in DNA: TGTGCCACCAGCAGAGGTCTAGCGGGAGGGCCACGGGAGCTGTTTTTT.

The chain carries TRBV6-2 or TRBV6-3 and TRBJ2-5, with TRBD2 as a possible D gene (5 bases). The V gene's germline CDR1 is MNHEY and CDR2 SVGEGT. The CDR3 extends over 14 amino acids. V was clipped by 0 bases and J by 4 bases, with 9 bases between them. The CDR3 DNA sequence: TGTGCCAGCAGTTACTCCCCTAGCATAGAGACCCAGTACTTC. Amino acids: CASSYSPSIETQYF.

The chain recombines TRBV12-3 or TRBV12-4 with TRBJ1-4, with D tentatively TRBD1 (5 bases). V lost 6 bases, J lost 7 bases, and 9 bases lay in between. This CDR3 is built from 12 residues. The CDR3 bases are TGTGCCAGCAGACATCAGGGTGAAAAACTGTTTTTT. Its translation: CASRHQGEKLFF.

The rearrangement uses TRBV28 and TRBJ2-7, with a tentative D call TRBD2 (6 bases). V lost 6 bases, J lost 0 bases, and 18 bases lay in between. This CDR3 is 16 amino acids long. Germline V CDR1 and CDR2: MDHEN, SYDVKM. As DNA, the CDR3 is TGTGCCAGCAGCCAAACGGGACTCCTTACCTCCTACGAGCAGTACTTC. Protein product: CASSQTGLLTSYEQYF.

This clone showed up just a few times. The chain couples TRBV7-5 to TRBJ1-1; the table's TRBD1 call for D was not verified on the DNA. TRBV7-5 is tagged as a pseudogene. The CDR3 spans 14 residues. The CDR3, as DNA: TGTGTCAGAAGCTTAGCCACGGGACAGGGGAGCGCTTTCTTT. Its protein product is CVRSLATGQGSAFF.

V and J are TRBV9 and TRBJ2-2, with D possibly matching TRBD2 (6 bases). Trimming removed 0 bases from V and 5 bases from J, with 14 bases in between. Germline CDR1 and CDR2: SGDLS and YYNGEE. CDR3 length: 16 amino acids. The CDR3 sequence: CASSVGGRRGTGELFF. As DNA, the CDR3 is TGTGCCAGCAGCGTAGGGGGCCGGCGGGGTACCGGGGAGCTGTTTTTT.

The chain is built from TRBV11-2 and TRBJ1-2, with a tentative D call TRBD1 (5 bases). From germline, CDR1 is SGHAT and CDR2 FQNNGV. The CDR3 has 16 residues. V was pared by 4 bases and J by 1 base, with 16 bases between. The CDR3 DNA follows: TGTGCCAGCAGCTCGGGGCTCGGCCAGAATAACTATGGCTACACCTTC. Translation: CASSSGLGQNNYGYTF. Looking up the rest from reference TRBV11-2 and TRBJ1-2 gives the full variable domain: EAGVAQSPRYKIIEKRQSVAFWCNPISGHATLYWYQQILGQGPKLLIQFQNNGVVDDSQLPKDRFSAERLKGVDSTLKIQPAKLEDSAVYLCASSSGLGQNNYGYTFGSGTRLTVV.

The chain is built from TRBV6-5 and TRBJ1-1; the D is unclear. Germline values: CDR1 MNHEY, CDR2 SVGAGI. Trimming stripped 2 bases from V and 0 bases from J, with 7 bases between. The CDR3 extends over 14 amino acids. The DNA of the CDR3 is TGTGCCAGCAGTTACCGAGGGATGAACACTGAAGCTTTCTTT. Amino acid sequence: CASSYRGMNTEAFF.

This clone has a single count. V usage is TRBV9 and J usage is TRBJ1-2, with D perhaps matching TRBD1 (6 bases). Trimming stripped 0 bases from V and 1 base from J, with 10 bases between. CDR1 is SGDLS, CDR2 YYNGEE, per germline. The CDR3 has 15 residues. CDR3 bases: TGTGCCAGCAGCGTAGATCACAGGGATAACTATGGCTACACCTTC. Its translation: CASSVDHRDNYGYTF.

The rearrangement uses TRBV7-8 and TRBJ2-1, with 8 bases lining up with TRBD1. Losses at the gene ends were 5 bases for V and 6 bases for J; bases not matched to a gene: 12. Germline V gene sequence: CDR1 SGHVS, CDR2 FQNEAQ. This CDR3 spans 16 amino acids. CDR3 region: CASSKMDRVVGNEQFF. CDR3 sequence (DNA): TGTGCCAGCAGCAAGATGGACAGGGTCGTGGGCAATGAGCAGTTCTTC. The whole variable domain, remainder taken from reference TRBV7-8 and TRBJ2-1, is GAGVSQSPRYKVAKRGQDVALRCDPISGHVSLFWYQQALGQGPEFLTYFQNEAQLDKSGLPSDRFFAERPEGSVSTLKIQRTQQEDSAVYLCASSKMDRVVGNEQFFGPGTRLTVL.

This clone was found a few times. CDR3 coding DNA: TGTGCCAGCAGCCCGAGACTAGCGGGAGGTGGGAATGAGCAGTTCTTC. This codes for CASSPRLAGGGNEQFF. The rearrangement uses TRBV11-2 and TRBJ2-1, with TRBD2 identical over 13 bases. Germline values: CDR1 SGHAT, CDR2 FQNNGV. This CDR3 contains 16 residues. V dropped 5 bases and J dropped 7; count of bases not matched to a gene: 8.

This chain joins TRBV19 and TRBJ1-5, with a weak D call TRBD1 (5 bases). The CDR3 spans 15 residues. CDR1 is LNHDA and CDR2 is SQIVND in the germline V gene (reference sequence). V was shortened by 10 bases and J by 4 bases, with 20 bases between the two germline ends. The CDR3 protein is CATLDQGSRNQPQHF. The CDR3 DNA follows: TGTGCCACCCTGGACCAGGGTAGTCGGAATCAGCCCCAGCATTTT.

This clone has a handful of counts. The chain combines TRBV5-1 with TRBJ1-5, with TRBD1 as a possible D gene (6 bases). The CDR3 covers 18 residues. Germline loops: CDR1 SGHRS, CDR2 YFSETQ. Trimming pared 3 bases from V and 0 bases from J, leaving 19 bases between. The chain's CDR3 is CASSWKQGGHYSNQPQHF. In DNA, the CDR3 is TGCGCCAGCAGCTGGAAACAGGGTGGGCACTATAGCAATCAGCCCCAGCATTTT. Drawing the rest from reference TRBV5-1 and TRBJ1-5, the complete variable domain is KAGVTQTPRYLIKTRGQQVTLSCSPISGHRSVSWYQQTPGQGLQFLFEYFSETQRNKGNFPGRFSGRQFSNSRSEMNVSTLELGDSALYLCASSWKQGGHYSNQPQHFGDGTRLSIL.

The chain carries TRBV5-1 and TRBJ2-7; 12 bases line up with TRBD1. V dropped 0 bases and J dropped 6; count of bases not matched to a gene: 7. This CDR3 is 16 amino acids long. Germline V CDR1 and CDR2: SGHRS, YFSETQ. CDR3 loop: CASSLALGQGAGEQYF. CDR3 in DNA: TGCGCCAGCAGCTTGGCCCTGGGACAGGGGGCTGGCGAGCAGTACTTC.

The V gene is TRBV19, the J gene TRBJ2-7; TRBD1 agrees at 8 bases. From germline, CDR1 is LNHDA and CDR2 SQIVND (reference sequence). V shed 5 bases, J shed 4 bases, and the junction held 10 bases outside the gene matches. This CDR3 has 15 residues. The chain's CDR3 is CASSFSGQGTYEQYF. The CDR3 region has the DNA TGTGCCAGTAGTTTTTCCGGACAGGGTACTTACGAGCAGTACTTC.

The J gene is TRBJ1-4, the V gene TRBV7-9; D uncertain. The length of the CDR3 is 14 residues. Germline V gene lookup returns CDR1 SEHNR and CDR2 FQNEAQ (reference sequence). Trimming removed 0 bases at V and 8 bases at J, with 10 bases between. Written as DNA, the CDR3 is TGTGCCAGCAGCTTAGCCGGAGGGTTGGAAAAACTGTTTTTT. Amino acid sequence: CASSLAGGLEKLFF.

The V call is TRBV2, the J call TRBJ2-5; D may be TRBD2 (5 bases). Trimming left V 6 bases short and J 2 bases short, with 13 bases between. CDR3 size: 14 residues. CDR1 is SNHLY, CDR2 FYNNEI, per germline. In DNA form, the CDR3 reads TGTGCCAGCAGCCGCCTAGCTGTGCAAGAGACCCAGTACTTC. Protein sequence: CASSRLAVQETQYF.

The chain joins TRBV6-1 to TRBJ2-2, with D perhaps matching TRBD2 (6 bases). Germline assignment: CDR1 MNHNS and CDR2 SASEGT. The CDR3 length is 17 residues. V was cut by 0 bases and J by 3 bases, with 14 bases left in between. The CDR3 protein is CASSEAPGLGHTGELFF. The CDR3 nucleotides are TGTGCCAGCAGTGAAGCGCCGGGACTGGGACACACCGGGGAGCTGTTTTTT.